Listed below are T cell receptor beta chains from one sample, sequenced in a study of cytomegalovirus exposure and HLA in healthy donors. Using immunoSEQ multiplex PCR, the repertoire was profiled, and TCRdb retains in-frame clones only, with some absent. The data show roughly 160,000 clones, about 80% seen once. The material sequenced was PBMCs. The origin of the receptors is a man over 45 in good health and CMV-seropositive. Both conserved end residues are part of each CDR3. The D gene is left open where the match is weak. Only some rows state a clone size, as once, few, many or a class for expanded clones.

clone size | J gene | CDR3 length | V gene | D gene | CDR3 DNA | CDR3 protein
- | TRBJ2-7 | 15 | TRBV4-3 | TRBD1 | TGCGCCAGCAGCCAAGCCAGGGGGCGAGGGTACGAGCAGTACTTC | CASSQARGRGYEQYF
few | TRBJ1-2 | 13 | TRBV18 | - | TGTGCCAGCTCACTTTGGGCACAGTATGGCTACACCTTC | CASSLWAQYGYTF
- | TRBJ2-7 | 15 | TRBV5-1 | TRBD1 | TGCGCCAGCAGCTTGGGGGGGACAGTCCCCTACGAGCAGTACTTC | CASSLGGTVPYEQYF
few | TRBJ2-5 | 15 | TRBV9 | - | TGTGCCAGCAGCGTAGCTGGAACGGAGGGAGAGACCCAGTACTTC | CASSVAGTEGETQYF
once | TRBJ2-1 | 12 | TRBV7-8 | - | TGTGCCAGCAGCTTATACCGGGAGGAGCAGTTCTTC | CASSLYREEQFF
- | TRBJ2-2 | 15 | TRBV7-9 | TRBD1 | TGTGCCAGCAGCTTACGACAGGGTAACACCGGGGAGCTGTTTTTT | CASSLRQGNTGELFF
- | TRBJ2-1 | 16 | TRBV9 | - | TGTGCCAGCAGCCCTCGTCAGGGATTAACCTACAATGAGCAGTTCTTC | CASSPRQGLTYNEQFF
- | TRBJ2-7 | 15 | TRBV19 | TRBD1 | TGTGCCAGTAGTATAGAAGGGGGCTTGGTCTACGAGCAGTACTTC | CASSIEGGLVYEQYF
- | TRBJ1-5 | 15 | TRBV6-1 | TRBD1 | TGTGCCAGCAGCGGTATAAGACAGGGAGATCAGCCCCAGCATTTT | CASSGIRQGDQPQHF
- | TRBJ2-1 | 16 | TRBV4-1 | - | TGCGCCAGCAGCGCCGGGGTCCAGCACTCCTACAATGAGCAGTTCTTC | CASSAGVQHSYNEQFF
- | TRBJ2-2 | 17 | TRBV4-2 | TRBD2 | TGTGCCAGCAGCCAAACGAGCGGGAGGATGGGGGCCGGGGAGCTGTTTTTT | CASSQTSGRMGAGELFF
- | TRBJ1-1 | 12 | TRBV2 | TRBD1 | TGTGCCAGCAGCAGGACAGGGTGTGATGCTTTCTTT | CASSRTGCDAFF
- | TRBJ2-2 | 17 | TRBV27 | - | TGTGCCAGCAGCTCATTACTCGGACAGGCAAATCGGCGGGGAGTGTTTTTT | CASSSLLGQANRRGVFF
- | TRBJ1-5 | 16 | TRBV4-3 | TRBD1 | TGCGCCAGCAGCCAAGACTCGGGACAGCTGAATCAGCCCCAGCATTTT | CASSQDSGQLNQPQHF
- | TRBJ2-1 | 13 | TRBV30 | TRBD1 | TGTGCCTTAGGACAGGGAATCCCGAATGAGCAGTTCTTC | CALGQGIPNEQFF
once | TRBJ1-1 | 16 | TRBV29-1 | TRBD1 | TGCAGCGTCCGGACGAACAACAGGGGGATGAACACTGAAGCTTTCTTT | CSVRTNNRGMNTEAFF
- | TRBJ2-1 | 15 | TRBV9 | - | TGTGCCAGCAGCGTAGAGGGGGGGCTATTTAATGAGCAGTTCTTC | CASSVEGGLFNEQFF
- | TRBJ1-2 | 14 | TRBV25-1 | - | TGTGCCAGCAGCCTCTCGACCCATTTGGGCGGCTACACCTTC | CASSLSTHLGGYTF
once | TRBJ2-3 | 17 | TRBV28 | TRBD2 | TGTGCCAGCAGTTTAGGCGGGGGGACACTTCGAGCAGATACGCAGTATTTT | CASSLGGGTLRADTQYF
- | TRBJ1-3 | 16 | TRBV19 | TRBD1 | TGTGCCAGTAGTGCGACAGGGGGGCACTCTGGAAACACCATATATTTT | CASSATGGHSGNTIYF
- | TRBJ2-7 | 13 | TRBV13 | TRBD1 | TGTGCCAGCAGCTTATTAGGGGGCCACGAGCAGTACTTC | CASSLLGGHEQYF
- | TRBJ1-2 | 14 | TRBV13 | - | TGTGCCAGCAGCTTAGGATTGGCCAGGGTTGGCTACACCTTC | CASSLGLARVGYTF
few | TRBJ1-4 | 15 | TRBV4-2 | - | TGTGCCAGTGGGGGGAGGAACAGTCAAAATGAAAAACTGTTTTTT | CASGGRNSQNEKLFF
- | TRBJ2-7 | 15 | TRBV6-5 | - | TGTGCCAGCAGTAGGACAGTACCCCATCCCTACGAGCAGTACTTC | CASSRTVPHPYEQYF
- | TRBJ1-4 | 16 | TRBV4-1 | TRBD1 | TGCGCCAGCAGCCAAAGCTTACAGGGGGTCGGTGAAAAACTGTTTTTT | CASSQSLQGVGEKLFF
- | TRBJ2-1 | 14 | TRBV7-6 | - | TGTGCCAGCAGCTTCGGGGGGCCTGGCGATGAGCAGTTCTTC | CASSFGGPGDEQFF
- | TRBJ2-5 | 15 | TRBV10-3 | TRBD1 | TGTGCCATCAAGCCGGGGACAGGGGATTCGGAGACCCAGTACTTC | CAIKPGTGDSETQYF
- | TRBJ2-1 | 13 | TRBV5-1 | - | TGCGCCAGCAGCTTGCTGAGCGAAGATGAGCAGTTCTTC | CASSLLSEDEQFF
- | TRBJ1-1 | 13 | TRBV9 | TRBD1 | TGTGCCAGCAGTGGGGGACAGTTCACTGAAGCTTTCTTT | CASSGGQFTEAFF
- | TRBJ1-1 | 11 | TRBV20-1 | - | TGCAGTGTCAGTCGGGTAACTGAAGCTTTCTTT | CSVSRVTEAFF
few | TRBJ1-1 | 15 | TRBV6-1 | TRBD1 | TGTGCCAGCAGTGAACGGGGGACTGGGACAGGAGGGGCTTTCTTT | CASSERGTGTGGAFF
- | TRBJ2-5 | 16 | TRBV7-9 | TRBD2 | TGTGCCAGCAGCTTAGGTCTTCGCGGGGGAGTGGGGACCCAGTACTTC | CASSLGLRGGVGTQYF
- | TRBJ1-1 | 14 | TRBV30 | TRBD1 | TGTGCCTGGAGTAGGGACAGGCGAGGCACTGAAGCTTTCTTT | CAWSRDRRGTEAFF
many | TRBJ2-7 | 14 | TRBV7-2 | TRBD1 | TGTGCCAGCAGCTATCCCGGGACAGCCCCCCGCCTGACATTC | CASSYPGTAPRLTF
- | TRBJ1-1 | 16 | TRBV28 | - | TGTGCCAGCAGTGCCGCCCTTGGGGGCCCCAACACTGAAGCTTTCTTT | CASSAALGGPNTEAFF
- | TRBJ2-5 | 14 | TRBV5-4 | - | TGTGCCAGCAGCTTTAGCGGTCTCCAAGAGACCCAGTACTTC | CASSFSGLQETQYF
- | TRBJ1-5 | 15 | TRBV19 | - | TGTGCCAGTAGTATATTTGGAGGGTTAAGCCAGCCCCAGCATTTT | CASSIFGGLSQPQHF
- | TRBJ2-7 | 16 | TRBV13 | - | TGTGCCAGCAGCTCCCTTTTGGGGGCTGACTCCTACGAGCAGTACTTC | CASSSLLGADSYEQYF
- | TRBJ2-4 | 13 | TRBV19 | TRBD1 | TGTGCCAGTAGCTCACAGGGGGGAAACATTCAGTACTTC | CASSSQGGNIQYF
- | TRBJ2-1 | 13 | TRBV7-2 | - | TGTGCCAGCAGCCGGCTCGGGTGGAATGAGCAGTTCTTC | CASSRLGWNEQFF
- | TRBJ1-6 | 16 | TRBV6-5 | - | TGTGCCAGCAGTTACTGGCAGGGGACCCATAATTCACCCCTCCACTTT | CASSYWQGTHNSPLHF
- | TRBJ2-7 | 15 | TRBV5-6 | TRBD2 | TGTGCCAGCAGCCCCGGTACTAGCGGGCCTTACGAGCAGTACTTC | CASSPGTSGPYEQYF
- | TRBJ1-5 | 14 | TRBV5-6 | - | TGTGCCAGCAGCTTGGGACAGTTCAATCAGCCCCAGCATTTT | CASSLGQFNQPQHF
- | TRBJ2-5 | 15 | TRBV11-2 | TRBD1 | TGTGCCAGCAGCTTAGACTGGGACAGACAAGAGACCCAGTACTTC | CASSLDWDRQETQYF
- | TRBJ2-1 | 15 | TRBV11-3 | TRBD1 | TGTGCCAGCAGCTTAGGGACAGGGGGGTCGAATGAGCAGTTCTTC | CASSLGTGGSNEQFF